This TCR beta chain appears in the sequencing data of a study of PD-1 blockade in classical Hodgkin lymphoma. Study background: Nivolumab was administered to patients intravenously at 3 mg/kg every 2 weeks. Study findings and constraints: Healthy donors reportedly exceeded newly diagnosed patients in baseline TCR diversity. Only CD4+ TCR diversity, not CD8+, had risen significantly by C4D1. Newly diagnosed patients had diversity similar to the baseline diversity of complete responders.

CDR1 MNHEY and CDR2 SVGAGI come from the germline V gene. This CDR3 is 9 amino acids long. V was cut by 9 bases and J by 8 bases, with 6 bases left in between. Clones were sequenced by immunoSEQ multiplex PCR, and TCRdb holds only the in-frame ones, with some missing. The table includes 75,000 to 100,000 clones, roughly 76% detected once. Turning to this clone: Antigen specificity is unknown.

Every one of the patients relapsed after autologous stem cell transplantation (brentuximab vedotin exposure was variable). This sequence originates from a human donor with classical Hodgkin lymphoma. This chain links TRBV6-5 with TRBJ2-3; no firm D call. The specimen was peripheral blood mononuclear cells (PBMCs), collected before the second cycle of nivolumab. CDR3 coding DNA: TGTGCCAGTAAGGGTACGCAGTATTTT. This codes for CASKGTQYF.